Each of the 23 T cell receptor beta chains below was sequenced from the same sample in a study of response to subunit inactivated influenza vaccine. TCRdb re-derived calls from the RT-PCR reads in MiXCR, one entry per CDR3 protein. The table has 500,000 or so distinct CDR3 sequences, 10% to 11% seen once; the top ten hold less than 15%. Sample: PBMCs from blood, taken around seven weeks after vaccination. The source of these receptors is a man between 45 and 60 years old who received an inactivated influenza vaccine.

This clonotype has a handful of counts. This sequence joins TRBV11-2 and TRBJ2-5; no clear D. The CDR3 covers 15 residues. Germline CDR1 SGHAT, CDR2 FQNNGV. The V end was cut by 1 base, the J end by 2 bases, with 11 bases between. CDR3 DNA sequence: TGTGCCAGCAGCTTAGCGGGCTGGTCTCAAGAGACCCAGTACTTC. Amino acid sequence: CASSLAGWSQETQYF.

The chain couples TRBV5-1 to TRBJ2-5; D tentatively fits TRBD1 or TRBD2 (6 bases each). CDR1 SGHRS and CDR2 YFSETQ come from the germline V gene. V shed 2 bases and J shed 6 bases, with 17 bases lying between them. The CDR3 sequence is 15 residues long. CDR3: CASSLSGGSVKTQYF. The CDR3, as DNA: TGCGCCAGCAGCTTATCCGGGGGCTCGGTGAAGACCCAGTACTTC.

CDR3 DNA sequence: TGCAGCGTCAGACTTCGCACCCCTCTTAATACGCAGTATTTT. This translates into CSVRLRTPLNTQYF. The chain couples TRBV29-1 to TRBJ2-3, with D unresolved. The CDR3 is 14 amino acids. Germline V lookup: CDR1 SQVTM, CDR2 ANQGSEA. Trimming removed 6 bases at V and 7 bases at J, with 20 bases between.

The rearrangement joins TRBV6-2 or TRBV6-3 to TRBJ2-3; no clear D. Per the germline V gene, CDR1 is MNHEY and CDR2 is SVGEGT. The ends were cut back, 8 bases at V and 6 bases at J, with 9 bases in the middle. This CDR3 region has 11 residues. For the CDR3, the DNA is TGTGCCAGCGCAATAGGGGATACGCAGTATTTT. It encodes CASAIGDTQYF.

This clonotype was picked up many times. The chain employs TRBV15 and TRBJ2-1; D possibly corresponds to TRBD1 (7 bases). V lost 6 bases to trimming and J lost 9 bases, with 12 bases between them. The CDR3 extends over 12 amino acids. Germline V gene data show CDR1 as LNHNV and CDR2 as YYDKDF (reference sequence). The CDR3 DNA sequence: TGTGCCACCAGACGACAGGGAGGTGAGCAGTTCTTC. It translates to CATRRQGGEQFF.

The gene calls are TRBV6-1 and TRBJ2-1; perhaps TRBD2 as D (7 bases). CDR3 length: 15 amino acids. Germline assignment: CDR1 MNHNS and CDR2 SASEGT. Trimming cost V 6 bases and J 2 bases, with 14 bases left between them. CDR3 sequence (DNA): TGTGCCAGCAGCGGCGAAGGGGGGGCCTACAATGAGCAGTTCTTC. Residues: CASSGEGGAYNEQFF.

In its sample, this clonotype was seen a few times. The rearrangement links TRBV20-1 to TRBJ2-3; TRBD1 matches at 8 bases. Trimming at V came to 2 bases and at J to 3 bases, leaving 10 bases not matched to a gene. The CDR3 sequence is 16 residues long. Germline V gene data show CDR1 as DFQATT and CDR2 as SNEGSKA (reference sequence). The CDR3 spells CSARPYRGKLTDTQYF. CDR3 sequence (DNA): TGCAGTGCTAGACCCTACAGGGGGAAATTGACAGATACGCAGTATTTT.

This clonotype has at least ten counts. The chain joins TRBV7-2 to TRBJ2-3; the match to TRBD1 covers 7 bases. V gave up 1 base and J gave up 4 bases; unmatched junction bases: 11. Germline CDR1 SGHTA, CDR2 FQGNSA. The CDR3 totals 17 residues. The CDR3 loop reads CASSLGIGTVFPDTQYF. The CDR3, as DNA: TGTGCCAGCAGCTTAGGGATCGGGACAGTCTTCCCAGATACGCAGTATTTT.

V is TRBV20-1 and J is TRBJ1-2; no definite D call. CDR1 is DFQATT, CDR2 SNEGSKA, per germline (reference sequence). V was cut by 3 bases and J by 8 bases, with 19 bases left in between. The CDR3 extends over 14 amino acids. Here the CDR3 reads CSARSEGVYVGYTF. The CDR3 region has the DNA TGCAGTGCTAGGTCTGAGGGAGTTTATGTAGGCTACACCTTC.

This clonotype has just a few counts. The V and J genes are TRBV7-8 and TRBJ2-2; TRBD1 matches 7 bases. Trimming cost V 5 bases and J 6 bases; bases outside gene matches: 12. Germline V CDR1 and CDR2: SGHVS, FQNEAQ. The CDR3 is 16 residues long. CDR3 DNA sequence: TGTGCCAGCAGCCTAGGGGACAGCTATTTACCCGGGGAGCTGTTTTTT. Encoded protein: CASSLGDSYLPGELFF.

CDR3 protein: CASRDYQKQFF. The CDR3 DNA is TGTGCCAGCAGGGACTACCAAAAACAGTTCTTC. V and J are TRBV2 and TRBJ2-1; D is possibly TRBD2 (6 bases). Germline V gives CDR1 SNHLY, CDR2 FYNNEI. The V end was cut by 6 bases, the J end by 13 bases, with 13 bases between. The CDR3 is made up of 11 amino acids.

Turning to this clonotype: At one of its ends the junction is not consistent with the germline gene, which may arise from a read error. The CDR3 loop reads CASRLEVINEQFF. CDR3 nucleotide sequence: TGCGCCAGCAGGTTGGAGGTGATCAATGAGCAGTTCTTC. The chain recombines TRBV5-1 with TRBJ2-1; D perhaps matches TRBD2 (5 bases). Germline V gene data show CDR1 as SGHRS and CDR2 as YFSETQ. CDR3 length: 13 amino acids.

This clonotype was seen repeatedly, ten times or more. The chain couples TRBV29-1 to TRBJ2-1, with 8 bases lining up with TRBD1. CDR1 and CDR2 from the germline V gene are SQVTM and ANQGSEA. The V segment lost 6 bases and the J segment 14 bases; nucleotides outside the gene matches: 9. CDR3 length: 11 residues. CDR3 amino acids: CSVGNRDRKFF. In DNA, the CDR3 is TGCAGCGTGGGTAACCGGGACAGGAAGTTCTTC.

The chain employs TRBV12-3 or TRBV12-4 and TRBJ1-2; D not resolved. Trimming took 1 base from V and 1 from J, leaving 7 bases between them. The CDR3 sequence is 14 residues long. The chain's CDR3 is CASSLGGFNYGYTF. In DNA form, the CDR3 reads TGTGCCAGCAGTTTAGGGGGTTTTAACTATGGCTACACCTTC.

At least ten counts were recorded for this clonotype. This chain joins TRBV6-4 and TRBJ2-5, with D perhaps given as TRBD1 or TRBD2 (6 bases each). Germline V gene lookup returns CDR1 MRHNA and CDR2 SNTAGT. The CDR3 runs 21 residues. V lost 5 bases and J lost 2, with 33 bases in between. The CDR3 loop reads CASSTSWGAASSIVRQETQYF. The CDR3 DNA follows: TGTGCCAGCAGTACCTCATGGGGGGCCGCGAGCTCTATAGTTAGGCAAGAGACCCAGTACTTC.

CDR3 in amino acids: CASSPLGRSQVLNEQFF. CDR3 nucleotide sequence: TGTGCCAGCAGCCCCTTGGGTAGAAGTCAAGTACTGAATGAGCAGTTCTTC. The V call is TRBV3-1, the J call TRBJ2-1; D gene ambiguous. The V gene lost 4 bases and the J gene lost 7 bases, with 23 bases spanning the gap. Germline CDR1 and CDR2: LGHDT and YNNKEL (reference sequence). CDR3 length: 17 residues.

This clonotype occurred many times. The genes are TRBV7-8 and TRBJ1-5, with 9 nucleotides matching TRBD1. CDR3 length: 14 amino acids. Germline-derived CDR1 and CDR2 are SGHVS and FQNEAQ. Unmatched junction bases numbered 5, after V lost 4 bases and J lost 7 bases. CDR3 in amino acids: CASSSDRGAQPQHF. In DNA, the CDR3 is TGTGCCAGCAGCTCGGACAGGGGAGCGCAGCCCCAGCATTTT.

The sample holds a few counts of this clonotype. V gene TRBV20-1 combines with J gene TRBJ2-1, with D maybe TRBD2 (5 bases). The CDR3 length is 13 residues. CDR1 DFQATT and CDR2 SNEGSKA come from the germline V gene (reference sequence). Trimming pared 5 bases from V and 9 bases from J, leaving 17 bases between. CDR3 sequence reads: CSADQLVSGEQFF. The CDR3 DNA sequence: TGCAGTGCTGACCAACTAGTATCGGGTGAGCAGTTCTTC.

This clonotype was recorded a few times. This chain links TRBV6-5 with TRBJ2-1; 12 bases agree with TRBD2. Per the germline V gene, CDR1 is MNHEY and CDR2 is SVGAGI. This CDR3 has 15 residues. Trimming removed 3 bases from V and 9 bases from J; junction bases left unmatched: 6. The CDR3 region has the DNA TGTGCCAGCAGTTATCAGAGACTAGCGGGAGTTGAGCAGTTCTTC. Its protein is CASSYQRLAGVEQFF.

This clonotype was recorded at least ten times. The CDR3 spells CASSLGGGASPYEQYF. The CDR3 region has the DNA TGTGCCAGCAGCCTAGGCGGGGGGGCCTCCCCCTACGAGCAGTACTTC. The chain links TRBV12-3 or TRBV12-4 to TRBJ2-7; TRBD2 matches at 9 bases. With V trimmed by 6 bases and J by 2 bases, 11 bases remained unmatched. CDR3 size: 16 residues.

This clonotype has a count of ten or more. The chain recombines TRBV29-1 with TRBJ2-2; 16 bases align to TRBD2. The CDR3 covers 18 residues. V lost 5 bases and J lost 5; bases outside the gene matches: 11. Per germline, CDR1 SQVTM and CDR2 ANQGSEA. Here the CDR3 DNA reads TGCAGCGTTAGGGGGACTAGCGGGAGGGTCGGAGTAACCGGGGAGCTGTTTTTT. It specifies CSVRGTSGRVGVTGELFF.

The chain is built from TRBV7-9 and TRBJ2-3; 9 positions match TRBD2. This CDR3 has 16 amino acids. CDR1 and CDR2 (germline): SEHNR, FQNEAQ (reference sequence). Germline trimming cut 3 bases from V and 6 bases from J; bases unmatched to any gene: 10. The CDR3 reads CASSFDLAGSMDTQYF. As DNA, the CDR3 is TGTGCCAGCAGCTTCGATCTAGCGGGGAGTATGGATACGCAGTATTTT.

The rearrangement links TRBV29-1 to TRBJ2-7; TRBD2 matches 8 bases. There are 13 residues in the CDR3. The V and J ends lost 2 bases and 3 bases, in that order; junction bases with no gene match: 3. Germline CDR1 SQVTM, CDR2 ANQGSEA. The DNA for the CDR3 is TGCAGCGTTGAATCAGGGACTAGCTACGAGCAGTACTTC. Its protein is CSVESGTSYEQYF.